This TCR beta chain originates from a study of beta chain features in type 1 diabetes. This clone was observed a handful of times. What was sequenced were expressed TCRB transcripts, since all of the isolated RNA had been reverse transcribed. Measured with immunoSEQ multiplex PCR; TCRdb has only the in-frame clones, and not every one. Of hundreds of thousands of clones listed, roughly 16% are singletons. Germline CDR1 reads LGHNA; CDR2 reads YSLEER. The trim removed 0 bases at V and 1 base at J, leaving 3 bases unmatched. The CDR3 is 17 residues long. This receptor was obtained from a man between 18 and 29 years old in good health. This chain joins TRBV4-3 and TRBJ2-1, with TRBD2 matching 10 bases. Sequences were obtained from naive CD4+ T cells from blood. CDR3 residues: CASSQDSLAGSYNEQFF. The CDR3 bases are TGCGCCAGCAGCCAAGACTCACTAGCGGGGTCCTACAATGAGCAGTTCTTC.